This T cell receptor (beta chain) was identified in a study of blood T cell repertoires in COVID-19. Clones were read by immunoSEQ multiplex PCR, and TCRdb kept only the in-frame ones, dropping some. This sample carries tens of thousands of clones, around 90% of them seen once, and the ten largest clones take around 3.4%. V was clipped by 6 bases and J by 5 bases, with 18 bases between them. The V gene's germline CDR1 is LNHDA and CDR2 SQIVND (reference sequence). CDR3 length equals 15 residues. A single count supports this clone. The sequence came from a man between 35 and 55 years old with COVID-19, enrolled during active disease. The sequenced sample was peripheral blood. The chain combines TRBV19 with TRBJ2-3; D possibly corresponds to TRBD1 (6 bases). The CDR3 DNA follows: TGTGCCAGTAGAACTCATAGGGGGAGTGGAGATACGCAGTATTTT. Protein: CASRTHRGSGDTQYF.